This T cell receptor (beta chain) was captured by sequencing in a study of blood T cell repertoires in COVID-19. The overall study: PBMCs, B-cell-depleted T cells, or T cells provided the cDNA or gDNA that made up the material.

Data came from immunoSEQ multiplex PCR; TCRdb stores just in-frame clones and leaves some out. There are about 270,000 clones in the sample; around 90% occur only once, and less than 2.5% lies in the top ten. The junction had 8 bases not matched to a gene; V was cut back by 4 bases and J by 5 bases. CDR3 length equals 14 residues. Germline assignment: CDR1 GTSNPN and CDR2 SVGIG (reference sequence). J is TRBJ2-5 and V is TRBV30; 9 positions agree with TRBD2. The specimen sequenced was peripheral blood. This sequence was found in a man in his forties or fifties with acute or convalescent COVID-19. Here the CDR3 reads CAWTRTAGGETQYF. The CDR3 DNA reads as TGTGCCTGGACCAGAACCGCGGGGGGGGAGACCCAGTACTTC.